A single sample is the source of the 11 T cell receptor beta chains below, sequenced in a study of Ad26.COV2.S vaccination and SARS-CoV-2 variants. The treatment denotes: about 20 received Ad26.COV2.S at low or high dose, single or two shots; a few received placebo; per-sample allocation not given. Samples were taken on day 63 after the first vaccine or placebo injection. Measured with immunoSEQ multiplex PCR; TCRdb has only the in-frame clones, and not every one. The sample carries hundreds of thousands of clones, about 88% recorded once. The sequences come from peripheral blood, collected in a trial of Ad26.COV2.S vaccine versus placebo. These receptor sequences come from a person aged 18-65 years who received the Ad26.COV2.S COVID-19 vaccine or a placebo.

The genes are TRBV27 and TRBJ2-1; 8 bases map to TRBD1. Unmatched junction bases numbered 7, after V lost 6 bases and J lost 6 bases. Germline V gives CDR1 MNHEY, CDR2 SMNVEV (reference sequence). The CDR3 covers 14 residues. As DNA, the CDR3 is TGTGCCAGCAGGTTGACAGGGGTCGGCAATGAGCAGTTCTTC. Encoded protein: CASRLTGVGNEQFF.

The chain has TRBV19 and TRBJ1-5; D possibly corresponds to TRBD1 (5 bases). The germline V and J ends were trimmed by 6 bases and 7 bases, with 19 bases remaining between them. This CDR3 comprises 15 residues. Per germline, CDR1 LNHDA and CDR2 SQIVND (reference sequence). CDR3 residues: CASSNGGEGGQPQHF. CDR3 DNA sequence: TGTGCCAGTAGCAATGGAGGGGAAGGAGGCCAGCCCCAGCATTTT.

Comments on this clone: The junction departs from the called germline gene at one end, perhaps through a read error. The CDR3 DNA reads as TGTGCTAGCAGCCCCGGGACAGGGGTCGGAAACACCATATATTTT. Amino acids: CASSPGTGVGNTIYF. The chain uses TRBV7-7 and TRBJ1-3; 10 positions match TRBD1. This CDR3 region has 15 residues. The germline gives CDR1 SSHAT, CDR2 FNYEAQ (reference sequence).

The rearrangement uses TRBV7-9 and TRBJ2-2; D not resolved. Germline V CDR1 and CDR2: SEHNR, FQNEAQ (reference sequence). Between the trimmed V and J ends, which lost 4 bases and 0 bases, there was a span of 21 bases. The CDR3 totals 19 residues. The CDR3 spells CASSSISSGQYANTGELFF. The CDR3 coding sequence is TGTGCCAGCAGCTCCATCTCGAGTGGCCAATACGCGAACACCGGGGAGCTGTTTTTT.

Worth noting for this clone: Other nucleotide sequences from this sample produce the same CDR3. The CDR3 DNA sequence: TGTGCCTGGAGTGTACGGGGCAATCAGCCCCAGCATTTT. It codes for CAWSVRGNQPQHF. The rearrangement joins TRBV30 to TRBJ1-5; D call uncertain. The CDR3 spans 13 residues. Trimming shortened V by 0 bases and J by 2 bases, and 5 bases separated the two germline ends. From germline, CDR1 is GTSNPN and CDR2 SVGIG (reference sequence).

The V and J genes are TRBV25-1 and TRBJ2-7; no clear D. The CDR3 contains 13 residues. V lost 5 bases and J 3 bases, leaving 11 bases between the germline ends. Germline assignment: CDR1 MGHDK and CDR2 SYGVNS. CDR3 sequence (DNA): TGTGCCAGCAGTAAACCTGACGGCTACGAGCAGTACTTC. Translated: CASSKPDGYEQYF.

The gene calls are TRBV5-1 and TRBJ2-1; 9 bases fit TRBD2. The germline CDR1 and CDR2 sequences are SGHRS and YFSETQ. The trim removed 4 bases at V and 8 bases at J, leaving 7 bases unmatched. The CDR3 has 14 residues. CDR3 loop: CASSTAGGRDEQFF. The CDR3 DNA reads TGCGCCAGCAGCACAGCGGGGGGCCGGGATGAGCAGTTCTTC.

CDR3 in DNA: TGTGCCAGTAGTAGGAATACGGGACCAACCTACGAGCAGTACTTC. It is translated as CASSRNTGPTYEQYF. The gene calls are TRBV19 and TRBJ2-7; D tentatively fits TRBD1 or TRBD2 (5 bases each). V was cut by 4 bases and J by 2 bases, with 15 bases left in between. This CDR3 has 15 amino acids. Germline V lookup: CDR1 LNHDA, CDR2 SQIVND (reference sequence). The full variable domain, in which reference TRBV19 and TRBJ2-7 provide the parts outside the CDR3, is DGGITQSPKYLFRKEGQNVTLSCEQNLNHDAMYWYRQDPGQGLRLIYYSQIVNDFQKGDIAEGYSVSREKKESFPLTVTSAQKNPTAFYLCASSRNTGPTYEQYFGPGTRLTVT.

The genes are TRBV9 and TRBJ2-2; no firm D call. V lost 0 bases and J 6 bases, leaving 3 bases between the germline ends. The CDR3 has 12 amino acids. CDR1 is SGDLS and CDR2 is YYNGEE in the germline V gene. In nucleotides, the CDR3 is TGTGCCAGCAGCGTAGCCCCCGGGGAGCTGTTTTTT. Protein sequence: CASSVAPGELFF.

V gene TRBV5-4 combines with J gene TRBJ2-7; D tentatively reads TRBD1 or TRBD2 (6 bases each). Per the germline V gene, CDR1 is SGHNT and CDR2 is YYREEE (reference sequence). V was trimmed by 2 bases and J by 6 bases, leaving 21 bases between them. The CDR3 has 16 residues. The CDR3 coding sequence is TGTGCCAGCAGCTTCGGGGGCGGGGTCGTCTCTCTCGAGCAGTACTTC. Encoded protein: CASSFGGGVVSLEQYF.

This chain joins TRBV15 and TRBJ1-1, with D hard to call. Per the germline V gene, CDR1 is LNHNV and CDR2 is YYDKDF (reference sequence). V was pared by 6 bases and J by 1 base, with 12 bases between. The CDR3 loop spans 14 amino acids. CDR3 sequence reads: CATRFQWENTEAFF. Here the CDR3 DNA reads TGTGCCACCAGATTTCAATGGGAGAACACTGAAGCTTTCTTT.